A single sample gave rise to the 10 T cell receptor beta chains below, sequenced in a study of CD8 T cells in Susac syndrome. Random hexamers were used to reverse transcribe an amount of roughly 0.45 to 1 ug RNA. TCRdb recomputed calls from the immunoSEQ multiplex PCR reads with MiXCR, one row per CDR3 protein. The table has some 190,000 distinct CDR3 sequences, under 97% seen once. Sequencing was performed on CD4+ T cells from PBMCs. These receptors were collected from a human donor with multiple sclerosis.

This sequence joins TRBV13 and TRBJ1-2; 7 nucleotides match TRBD1. From germline, CDR1 is PRHDT and CDR2 FYEKMQ (reference sequence). The CDR3 is 14 amino acids. V gave up 5 bases and J gave up 7 bases; unmatched junction bases: 10. CDR3 nucleotides: TGTGCCAGCAGCCATGGGGCAACAGGGGCTGGCTACACCTTC. This gives the protein CASSHGATGAGYTF.

This chain connects TRBV9 to TRBJ1-1; tentative D call: TRBD1 (5 bases). The V gene lost 0 bases and the J gene lost 5 bases, with 8 bases spanning the gap. CDR1 is SGDLS and CDR2 is YYNGEE in the germline V gene. The CDR3 length is 13 residues. The CDR3 spells CASSVAEGTEAFF. The CDR3 region has the DNA TGTGCCAGCAGCGTAGCGGAGGGGACTGAAGCTTTCTTT.

As DNA, the CDR3 is TGCGCCAGCAGCCCCGGACTAGCCCCCACAGATACGCAGTATTTT. Amino acids: CASSPGLAPTDTQYF. The V call is TRBV5-1, the J call TRBJ2-3; 8 nucleotides line up with TRBD2. From germline, CDR1 is SGHRS and CDR2 YFSETQ. The CDR3 has 15 residues. The V and J ends lost 4 bases and 2 bases, in that order; junction bases with no gene match: 6.

CDR3 nucleotides: TGTGCCAGCTCCCCAAGAGGGGTGGGTTATGGCTACACCTTC. It is translated as CASSPRGVGYGYTF. The chain employs TRBV9 and TRBJ1-2; TRBD1 is a possible D gene (5 bases). CDR3 size: 14 residues. Trimming pared 7 bases from V and 5 bases from J, leaving 18 bases between. CDR1 and CDR2 from the germline V gene are SGDLS and YYNGEE. Full variable domain (missing parts from reference TRBV9 and TRBJ1-2): DSGVTQTPKHLITATGQRVTLRCSPRSGDLSVYWYQQSLDQGLQFLIQYYNGEERAKGNILERFSAQQFPDLHSELNLSSLELGDSALYFCASSPRGVGYGYTFGSGTRLTVV.

This chain uses TRBV6-5 with TRBJ2-1, with 8 bases identical to TRBD2. CDR3 length equals 15 residues. Germline V gives CDR1 MNHEY, CDR2 SVGAGI. V was clipped by 6 bases and J by 0 bases; unmatched bases: 4. Here the CDR3 DNA reads TGTGCCAGCAGGCCCGGGACTAGCTCCTACAATGAGCAGTTCTTC. Residues: CASRPGTSSYNEQFF.

The V call is TRBV30, the J call TRBJ2-7; TRBD1 matches at 9 bases. Germline V gene data show CDR1 as GTSNPN and CDR2 as SVGIG (reference sequence). Trimming took 8 bases from V and 0 from J; bases not matched to a gene: 8. The CDR3 contains 14 residues. The CDR3 is CARKGQGSSYEQYF. The CDR3 bases are TGTGCCCGCAAGGGACAGGGAAGCTCCTACGAGCAGTACTTC.

This CDR3 is CSARGPRQGKKETQYF. In DNA form, the CDR3 reads TGCAGTGCTAGAGGCCCCCGCCAGGGAAAGAAGGAGACCCAGTACTTC. The chain is built from TRBV20-1 and TRBJ2-5; TRBD1 might be the D (5 bases). The CDR3 sequence is 16 residues long. Germline CDR1 reads DFQATT; CDR2 reads SNEGSKA (reference sequence). The ends were cut back, 1 base at V and 5 bases at J, with 20 bases in the middle.

This clonotype was observed a single time. The chain carries TRBV29-1 and TRBJ2-7; TRBD1 aligns across 10 bases. Germline V gives CDR1 SQVTM, CDR2 ANQGSEA. With 7 bases clipped from V and 3 bases from J, the junction kept 3 bases outside the gene matches. The CDR3 totals 12 residues. The CDR3 DNA follows: TGCAGCGCCTGGACAGGGGGCTACGAGCAGTACTTC. Its protein product is CSAWTGGYEQYF.

The rearrangement joins TRBV7-2 to TRBJ2-1; 7 nucleotides agree with TRBD1. The CDR3 is 16 residues long. Losses at the gene ends were 1 base for V and 6 bases for J; bases not matched to a gene: 9. The germline V gene has CDR1 SGHTA and CDR2 FQGNSA. Here the CDR3 reads CASSLGGTVLGNEQFF. The DNA of the CDR3 is TGTGCCAGCAGCTTAGGAGGGACAGTTTTGGGCAATGAGCAGTTCTTC.

This chain uses TRBV20-1 with TRBJ2-7; a possible D gene is TRBD2 (6 bases). Per the germline V gene, CDR1 is DFQATT and CDR2 is SNEGSKA (reference sequence). Trimming stripped 6 bases from V and 7 bases from J, with 16 bases between. The CDR3 has 12 amino acids. The DNA of the CDR3 is TGCAGTGCCGCAACAGCCGGGGGAGAGCAGTACTTC. This gives the protein CSAATAGGEQYF.